The next 30 T cell receptor beta chains were all read from a single sample in a study of shared clonotypes between healthy human individuals. Clones were read by immunoSEQ multiplex PCR, and TCRdb kept only the in-frame ones, dropping some. The table includes around 620,000 clones, 95% detected once. CD8 cells classed as naive were CD45RO-negative and positively selected for CCR7, excluding terminally differentiated effector memory CD45RA+ cells. The sample was naive CD8+ T cells sorted from blood. Receptor source: a woman aged 25 to 39 in good health.

This chain connects TRBV6-1 to TRBJ2-3, with 7 bases fitting TRBD2. The CDR3 covers 18 residues. Germline values: CDR1 MNHNS, CDR2 SASEGT. V lost 2 bases and J lost 4; bases outside the gene matches: 15. The CDR3 bases are TGTGCCAGCAGTGAATGGATGTGGGAGGGCCTGGCCGCAGATACGCAGTATTTT. It codes for CASSEWMWEGLAADTQYF.

This clone was seen only once. The chain links TRBV7-9 to TRBJ2-1, with D possibly TRBD2 on 6 matching bases. Trimming cost V 5 bases and J 8 bases, with 22 bases left between them. Per the germline V gene, CDR1 is SEHNR and CDR2 is FQNEAQ (reference sequence). This CDR3 comprises 16 residues. CDR3 sequence: CASSRMGSDPGDEQFF. DNA of the CDR3: TGTGCCAGCAGCCGTATGGGGAGCGACCCGGGGGATGAGCAGTTCTTC.

The J gene is TRBJ1-2, the V gene TRBV28; 9 bases align to TRBD1. CDR1 is MDHEN and CDR2 is SYDVKM in the germline V gene. The CDR3 covers 14 residues. Trimming at V came to 6 bases and at J to 8 bases, leaving 10 bases not matched to a gene. The CDR3 protein is CASSLGTGTTGYTF. In DNA form, the CDR3 reads TGTGCCAGCAGCTTAGGGACAGGGACTACCGGCTACACCTTC.

The rearrangement uses TRBV11-2 and TRBJ2-7; 7 bases are shared with TRBD2. This CDR3 is built from 14 residues. From germline, CDR1 is SGHAT and CDR2 FQNNGV. V gave up 1 base and J gave up 3 bases; unmatched junction bases: 3. The CDR3 is CASSLVGGVYEQYF. The CDR3 DNA reads TGTGCCAGCAGCTTAGTGGGGGGGGTCTACGAGCAGTACTTC.

This clone appeared a single time. The rearrangement joins TRBV27 to TRBJ2-7, with 7 bases that match TRBD1. CDR1 and CDR2 from the germline V gene are MNHEY and SMNVEV (reference sequence). After removal of 6 bases from V and 3 bases from J, the junction contained 11 bases not matched to a gene. The CDR3 contains 15 residues. CDR3 loop: CASSGDRESLYEQYF. The CDR3 DNA follows: TGTGCCAGCAGCGGAGACAGGGAATCCCTCTACGAGCAGTACTTC.

The chain has TRBV7-3 and TRBJ2-7; D might be TRBD2 (6 bases). The germline V gene has CDR1 SGHTA and CDR2 FQGTGA. Trimming shortened V by 1 base and J by 3 bases, and 13 bases separated the two germline ends. This CDR3 region has 15 residues. The CDR3 DNA reads TGTGCCAGCAGCTTAAGGCCTAGCGCCGTCTACGAGCAGTACTTC. Amino acid sequence: CASSLRPSAVYEQYF. Variable domain in full (rest from reference TRBV7-3 and TRBJ2-7): GAGVSQTPSNKVTEKGKYVELRCDPISGHTALYWYRQSLGQGPEFLIYFQGTGAADDSGLPNDRFFAVRPEGSVSTLKIQRTERGDSAVYLCASSLRPSAVYEQYFGPGTRLTVT.

The CDR3 DNA reads as TGTGCCAGCAGCGTTGGTGGGAGTGCGCGGGAGACCCAGTACTTC. Amino acid sequence: CASSVGGSARETQYF. J is TRBJ2-5 and V is TRBV9, with a possible D match to TRBD2 (5 bases). Germline assignment: CDR1 SGDLS and CDR2 YYNGEE. V lost 2 bases and J 5 bases, leaving 16 bases between the germline ends. The CDR3 totals 15 residues.

The rearrangement uses TRBV28 and TRBJ2-5, with 12 bases fitting TRBD2. With V trimmed by 2 bases and J by 2 bases, 9 bases remained unmatched. CDR1 is MDHEN, CDR2 SYDVKM, per germline. The CDR3 runs 18 residues. Here the CDR3 reads CASSLALAGGSGQETQYF. In nucleotides, the CDR3 is TGTGCCAGCAGTTTAGCACTAGCGGGAGGTTCGGGACAAGAGACCCAGTACTTC.

The gene calls are TRBV16 and TRBJ2-1, with TRBD1 matching over 7 bases. The CDR3 is made up of 17 amino acids. From germline, CDR1 is KGHSY and CDR2 FQNENV. With 3 bases clipped from V and 0 bases from J, the junction kept 8 bases outside the gene matches. CDR3: CASSQATGYSSYNEQFF. The CDR3 region has the DNA TGTGCCAGCAGCCAGGCGACAGGGTACAGCTCCTACAATGAGCAGTTCTTC.

The chain couples TRBV6-6 to TRBJ2-2; no clear D gene. The CDR3 extends over 14 amino acids. CDR1 MNHNY and CDR2 SVGAGI come from the germline V gene (reference sequence). With 5 bases removed from V and 4 bases from J, the gap between germline ends came to 11 bases. CDR3 residues: CASSARTGTGELFF. CDR3 nucleotide sequence: TGTGCCAGCAGTGCCCGGACCGGCACCGGGGAGCTGTTTTTT.

The J gene is TRBJ2-1, the V gene TRBV27; perhaps TRBD1 as D (6 bases). The V gene lost 3 bases and the J gene lost 0 bases, with 15 bases spanning the gap. Germline V gives CDR1 MNHEY, CDR2 SMNVEV (reference sequence). CDR3 length: 17 residues. The DNA of the CDR3 is TGTGCCAGCAGTTTCCACGGACAGTTCAGCTCCTACAATGAGCAGTTCTTC. Translating gives CASSFHGQFSSYNEQFF.

The chain uses TRBV5-6 and TRBJ2-2; no definite D call. The CDR3 consists of 14 residues. CDR1 SGHDT and CDR2 YYEEEE come from the germline V gene. Between the trimmed V and J ends, which lost 0 bases and 8 bases, there was a span of 11 bases. The CDR3 sequence: CASSLVPTLGELFF. CDR3 DNA: TGTGCCAGCAGCTTGGTTCCGACCTTGGGGGAGCTGTTTTTT.

The chain links TRBV6-5 to TRBJ1-2; no reliable D call. Germline lookup yields CDR1 MNHEY and CDR2 SVGAGI. The CDR3 has 15 amino acids. Trimming removed 4 bases at V and 3 bases at J, with 15 bases between. Here the CDR3 DNA reads TGTGCCAGCAGTTTATCCGGGAGCCCCCACTATGGCTACACCTTC. It encodes CASSLSGSPHYGYTF.

The genes are TRBV5-4 and TRBJ2-7; perhaps D is TRBD1 or TRBD2 (5 bases each). CDR1 and CDR2 from the germline V gene are SGHNT and YYREEE (reference sequence). Trimming removed 2 bases at V and 3 bases at J, with 18 bases between. The CDR3 has 16 residues. CDR3 sequence: CASSFGAPAEHYEQYF. As DNA, the CDR3 is TGTGCCAGCAGCTTTGGGGCCCCAGCGGAGCACTACGAGCAGTACTTC.

V and J are TRBV9 and TRBJ2-5; 7 nucleotides agree with TRBD2. The germline V gene encodes CDR1 SGDLS and CDR2 YYNGEE. The CDR3 length is 15 residues. The V gene end was trimmed by 4 bases and the J gene end by 5 bases; junction bases not matched to a gene: 11. DNA of the CDR3: TGTGCCAGCAGCAATAGCGGAGGGGAGGGGGAGACCCAGTACTTC. Translating gives CASSNSGGEGETQYF. Variable domain in full (rest from reference TRBV9 and TRBJ2-5): DSGVTQTPKHLITATGQRVTLRCSPRSGDLSVYWYQQSLDQGLQFLIQYYNGEERAKGNILERFSAQQFPDLHSELNLSSLELGDSALYFCASSNSGGEGETQYFGPGTRLLVL.

The chain links TRBV6-5 to TRBJ1-1; D is ambiguous. Per the germline V gene, CDR1 is MNHEY and CDR2 is SVGAGI. This CDR3 contains 14 residues. The V gene lost 3 bases and the J gene lost 4 bases, with 12 bases spanning the gap. DNA for the CDR3: TGTGCCAGCAGTTATACGGTTCCGGTCACTGAAGCTTTCTTT. This gives the protein CASSYTVPVTEAFF.

The gene calls are TRBV27 and TRBJ2-7; either TRBD1 or TRBD2 may supply D (6 bases each). CDR3 length: 16 residues. Trimming pared 5 bases from V and 6 bases from J, leaving 23 bases between. Germline V gives CDR1 MNHEY, CDR2 SMNVEV (reference sequence). The DNA of the CDR3 is TGTGCCAGCAGTCCGGGGGACACCACCTACCCTGTCGAGCAGTACTTC. It specifies CASSPGDTTYPVEQYF.

The chain couples TRBV28 to TRBJ2-1; the D is unclear. V shed 1 base and J shed 0 bases, with 16 bases lying between them. The V gene's germline CDR1 is MDHEN and CDR2 SYDVKM. The CDR3 loop spans 18 amino acids. CDR3 sequence reads: CASSLSPTIKSSYNEQFF. CDR3 sequence (DNA): TGTGCCAGCAGTTTATCGCCCACCATTAAAAGCTCCTACAATGAGCAGTTCTTC.

In its sample, this clone was seen once. The V gene is TRBV28, the J gene TRBJ2-7; 8 bases fit TRBD2. From germline, CDR1 is MDHEN and CDR2 SYDVKM. The CDR3 is 14 amino acids. Unmatched junction bases numbered 7, after V lost 4 bases and J lost 5 bases. DNA of the CDR3: TGTGCCAGCAGTTCATGGACTAGCAACCACGAGCAGTACTTC. This sequence encodes CASSSWTSNHEQYF.

This chain connects TRBV7-2 to TRBJ2-1, with 11 bases aligning to TRBD2. V lost 3 bases to trimming and J lost 6 bases; unmatched junction nucleotides: 10. Germline CDR1 and CDR2: SGHTA and FQGNSA. There are 17 residues in the CDR3. CDR3 DNA: TGTGCCAGCAGCTTGGGACTAGCGGCCCACTTCGGCAATGAGCAGTTCTTC. This gives the protein CASSLGLAAHFGNEQFF. Full variable domain (remainder filled in from reference TRBV7-2 and TRBJ2-1): GAGVSQSPSNKVTEKGKDVELRCDPISGHTALYWYRQSLGQGLEFLIYFQGNSAPDKSGLPSDRFSAERTGGSVSTLTIQRTQQEDSAVYLCASSLGLAAHFGNEQFFGPGTRLTVL.

This chain joins TRBV7-9 and TRBJ2-7; D is uncertain. Germline V CDR1 and CDR2: SEHNR, FQNEAQ (reference sequence). V was trimmed by 4 bases and J by 2 bases, leaving 15 bases between them. The CDR3 contains 15 residues. The CDR3 sequence is CASSSPRTAAYEQYF. The CDR3, as DNA: TGTGCCAGCAGCTCCCCCCGTACCGCTGCCTACGAGCAGTACTTC. Looking up the rest from reference TRBV7-9 and TRBJ2-7 gives the full variable domain: DTGVSQNPRHKITKRGQNVTFRCDPISEHNRLYWYRQTLGQGPEFLTYFQNEAQLEKSRLLSDRFSAERPKGSFSTLEIQRTEQGDSAMYLCASSSPRTAAYEQYFGPGTRLTVT.

The chain employs TRBV27 and TRBJ1-2, with D possibly matching TRBD1 (6 bases). V was pared by 4 bases and J by 6 bases, with 15 bases between. Germline V gene sequence: CDR1 MNHEY, CDR2 SMNVEV (reference sequence). CDR3 length equals 14 residues. This chain's CDR3 is CASSSPDRLDGYTF. The CDR3 bases are TGTGCCAGCAGTTCGCCCGACAGGTTGGATGGCTACACCTTC.

The chain employs TRBV5-6 and TRBJ1-1, with 7 bases fitting TRBD1. The CDR3 totals 15 residues. V dropped 2 bases and J dropped 4; count of bases not matched to a gene: 8. Germline V gives CDR1 SGHDT, CDR2 YYEEEE. The CDR3 sequence: CASSLTKQGITEAFF. For the CDR3, the DNA is TGTGCCAGCAGCTTAACTAAACAGGGGATCACTGAAGCTTTCTTT.

V usage is TRBV6-4 and J usage is TRBJ2-2, with a possible D match to TRBD1 (6 bases). The CDR3 is 19 residues long. Germline loops: CDR1 MRHNA, CDR2 SNTAGT. The V end was cut by 2 bases, the J end by 0 bases, with 19 bases between. The CDR3: CASSDQGLGYKANTGELFF. Written as DNA, the CDR3 is TGTGCCAGCAGTGACCAGGGGCTCGGTTATAAGGCGAACACCGGGGAGCTGTTTTTT.

The chain employs TRBV15 and TRBJ2-2; 10 bases are a match to TRBD2. The germline CDR1 and CDR2 sequences are LNHNV and YYDKDF (reference sequence). V trimming: 3 bases; J trimming: 6 bases; junction bases outside the gene matches: 4. The CDR3 length is 15 residues. CDR3 sequence reads: CATSRLAGDAGELFF. The CDR3 DNA reads as TGTGCCACCAGCAGGCTAGCGGGAGATGCCGGGGAGCTGTTTTTT.

The chain links TRBV28 to TRBJ1-5; D not resolved. The CDR3 has 15 amino acids. CDR1 and CDR2 from the germline V gene are MDHEN and SYDVKM. The V and J ends lost 2 bases and 3 bases respectively, with 11 bases between them. CDR3 in DNA: TGTGCCAGCAGTTTAAAGAAAGAGATCAATCAGCCCCAGCATTTT. Encoded protein: CASSLKKEINQPQHF.

This chain joins TRBV7-9 and TRBJ2-7, with 11 bases lining up with TRBD2. CDR1 is SEHNR, CDR2 FQNEAQ, per germline (reference sequence). The J segment lost 2 bases and the V segment lost 1 base, leaving 7 bases of the junction unmatched. The CDR3 runs 17 residues. The CDR3 DNA reads TGTGCCAGCAGCTTAGTCGGTAGCGGGAGGGCCACCTACGAGCAGTACTTC. It yields the protein CASSLVGSGRATYEQYF.

The chain combines TRBV5-1 with TRBJ1-1, with D unclear. The CDR3 runs 14 residues. Trimming pared 0 bases from V and 1 base from J, leaving 7 bases between. Germline-derived CDR1 and CDR2 are SGHRS and YFSETQ. CDR3 region: CASSLATANTEAFF. The CDR3 DNA follows: TGCGCCAGCAGCTTGGCCACGGCGAACACTGAAGCTTTCTTT.

J is TRBJ2-5 and V is TRBV14, with 12 bases fitting TRBD2. Germline CDR1 SGHDN, CDR2 FVKESK. The CDR3 spans 16 residues. The ends lost 4 bases at V and 2 bases at J; junction bases unmatched: 5. Here the CDR3 reads CASSPLAGGIQETQYF. In nucleotides, the CDR3 is TGTGCCAGCAGCCCCCTAGCGGGAGGGATTCAAGAGACCCAGTACTTC.

V and J are TRBV5-6 and TRBJ1-1; D gene unclear. Germline CDR1 and CDR2: SGHDT and YYEEEE. The ends were cut back, 7 bases at V and 4 bases at J, with 8 bases in the middle. CDR3 length equals 11 residues. CDR3 bases: TGTGCCAGCGGCCTAGGCACTGAAGCTTTCTTT. Its translation is CASGLGTEAFF.